Below, 20 T cell receptor beta chains from the same sample are listed, as sequenced in a study of cytomegalovirus exposure and HLA in healthy donors. The primer mix had 60 Vbeta and 13 Jbeta primers. Data came from immunoSEQ multiplex PCR; TCRdb stores just in-frame clones and leaves some out. In the table there are about 150,000 clones, just under 65% of which are singletons. The sample was PBMCs. The source is a woman in her fifties or sixties in good health and CMV-seropositive.

The V and J genes are TRBV2 and TRBJ2-5; D perhaps matches TRBD2 (5 bases). CDR1 and CDR2 from the germline V gene are SNHLY and FYNNEI. This CDR3 has 12 residues. Deletions cut 8 bases from V and 4 bases from J, with 11 bases between. DNA for the CDR3: TGTGCCAGCGCCCGGGCGGGAGAGACCCAGTACTTC. It translates to CASARAGETQYF.

This chain joins TRBV4-2 and TRBJ1-4; 8 nucleotides align to TRBD1. Germline assignment: CDR1 LGHNA and CDR2 YNFKEQ. The CDR3 loop spans 15 amino acids. The V and J ends lost 4 bases and 5 bases, in that order; junction bases with no gene match: 6. CDR3 loop: CASSLSDRVNEKLFF. CDR3 DNA: TGTGCCAGCAGCCTCTCGGACAGGGTCAATGAAAAACTGTTTTTT.

This chain links TRBV6-6 with TRBJ1-1, with D possibly TRBD1 on 5 matching bases. Germline-derived CDR1 and CDR2 are MNHNY and SVGAGI (reference sequence). V gave up 5 bases and J gave up 5 bases, with 15 bases separating them. The CDR3 length is 14 residues. The chain's CDR3 is CASSPGGVLTEAFF. CDR3 bases: TGTGCCAGCAGTCCAGGAGGGGTGTTGACTGAAGCTTTCTTT.

The V and J genes are TRBV5-1 and TRBJ2-5; a weak D match, TRBD2 (6 bases). The closer fit of TRBJ2-7 to the DNA end suggests the J call may be wrong. Germline V gene data show CDR1 as SGHRS and CDR2 as YFSETQ. The CDR3 consists of 15 residues. This CDR3 reads CASSLALGTFYEQYF. The CDR3, as DNA: TGCGCCAGCAGCTTGGCCTTAGGGACTTTTTACGAGCAGTACTTC.

This chain uses TRBV10-3 with TRBJ1-1; D gene unclear. The V and J ends lost 4 bases and 0 bases respectively, with 9 bases between them. Germline V gives CDR1 ENHRY, CDR2 SYGVKD. This CDR3 has 14 residues. As DNA, the CDR3 is TGTGCCATCAGTGTGGAGGGTCTGAACACTGAAGCTTTCTTT. The encoded protein is CAISVEGLNTEAFF.

The gene calls are TRBV6-1 and TRBJ2-7, with TRBD1 identical over 8 bases. CDR1 is MNHNS and CDR2 is SASEGT in the germline V gene. Trimming took 4 bases from V and 2 from J; bases not matched to a gene: 10. There are 16 residues in the CDR3. The CDR3 is CASSVRQGIYAYEQYF. The CDR3 DNA reads as TGTGCCAGCAGTGTTCGACAGGGGATTTACGCCTACGAGCAGTACTTC.

The chain recombines TRBV6-5 with TRBJ2-3, with no clear D. Germline lookup yields CDR1 MNHEY and CDR2 SVGAGI. This CDR3 region has 13 residues. V lost 7 bases to trimming and J lost 1 base, with 9 bases between them. The CDR3 DNA sequence: TGTGCCAGCATCTACCCGGGCACAGATACGCAGTATTTT. It codes for CASIYPGTDTQYF.

The V gene is TRBV6-5, the J gene TRBJ1-1; D is unclear. The V end was cut by 6 bases, the J end by 1 base, with 9 bases between. Germline loops: CDR1 MNHEY, CDR2 SVGAGI. CDR3 length: 13 amino acids. Here the CDR3 DNA reads TGTGCCAGCAGGAGACTTGAGAACACTGAAGCTTTCTTT. Translated: CASRRLENTEAFF.

This clone was detected a few times. With a far larger clone one base away, a read error is the likely cause. The chain employs TRBV5-4 and TRBJ2-3; D ambiguous. Germline V lookup: CDR1 SGHNT, CDR2 YYREEE (reference sequence). The CDR3 runs to 14 residues. The V end was cut by 0 bases, the J end by 7 bases, with 12 bases between. CDR3 DNA: TGTGCCAGCAGCTTGGTAGTAACTAAATATACGCAGTATTTT. This gives the protein CASSLVVTKYTQYF.

The rearrangement uses TRBV28 and TRBJ1-5; 7 bases align to TRBD1. The CDR3 runs to 15 residues. From germline, CDR1 is MDHEN and CDR2 SYDVKM. The V segment lost 3 bases and the J segment 4 bases; nucleotides outside the gene matches: 6. The chain's CDR3 is CASSFGQGQNQPQHF. CDR3 sequence (DNA): TGTGCCAGCAGTTTTGGGCAGGGACAGAATCAGCCCCAGCATTTT.

CDR3 in amino acids: CASSSGTPYNEQFF. The CDR3 coding sequence is TGTGCCAGCAGCTCCGGGACACCTTACAATGAGCAGTTCTTC. This chain joins TRBV7-3 and TRBJ2-1; possible D gene TRBD1, 6 bases. The germline V and J ends were trimmed by 4 bases and 4 bases, with 11 bases remaining between them. CDR3 size: 14 residues. Germline values: CDR1 SGHTA, CDR2 FQGTGA.

V usage is TRBV9 and J usage is TRBJ2-1; D unclear. The V end lost 2 bases, the J end lost 4 bases, and 13 bases lay between the germline ends. The germline V gene has CDR1 SGDLS and CDR2 YYNGEE. The CDR3 has 15 amino acids. CDR3 sequence: CASSVSQVQYNEQFF. The CDR3 DNA sequence: TGTGCCAGCAGCGTTTCCCAGGTCCAATACAATGAGCAGTTCTTC.

The sample holds a few counts of this clone. The chain couples TRBV19 to TRBJ1-2; D is unresolved. Germline lookup yields CDR1 LNHDA and CDR2 SQIVND (reference sequence). The CDR3 loop spans 13 amino acids. V was trimmed by 6 bases and J by 5 bases, leaving 13 bases between them. The CDR3 spells CASRDGRDYGYTF. DNA of the CDR3: TGTGCCAGTAGGGACGGGAGAGATTATGGCTACACCTTC.

The chain carries TRBV28 and TRBJ2-3, with a possible D match to TRBD1 (5 bases). CDR3 size: 14 residues. Between the trimmed V and J ends, which lost 5 bases and 3 bases, there was a span of 12 bases. Germline assignment: CDR1 MDHEN and CDR2 SYDVKM. The CDR3 sequence: CASSPLGPTDTQYF. CDR3 in DNA: TGTGCCAGCAGTCCCCTGGGGCCGACAGATACGCAGTATTTT.

V and J are TRBV28 and TRBJ2-7; unclear D gene. This CDR3 is 13 amino acids long. The germline V and J ends were trimmed by 10 bases and 0 bases, with 13 bases remaining between them. CDR1 MDHEN and CDR2 SYDVKM come from the germline V gene. CDR3 sequence (DNA): TGTGCCACCTACAGTGCTCCCTCCTACGAGCAGTACTTC. This codes for CATYSAPSYEQYF.

This chain links TRBV10-1 with TRBJ2-5; 7 bases agree with TRBD2. Germline values: CDR1 WNHNN, CDR2 SYGVQD (reference sequence). This CDR3 spans 13 amino acids. V lost 8 bases, J lost 5 bases, and 8 bases stayed unmatched. CDR3 nucleotides: TGCGCCAGCGGGGAGCGGGACCGTGAGACCCAGTACTTC. It specifies CASGERDRETQYF.

This clone has only a few counts. This chain connects TRBV2 to TRBJ1-1; D not resolved. V dropped 6 bases and J dropped 3 bases, with 8 bases sitting between them. The length of the CDR3 is 12 residues. Germline CDR1 reads SNHLY; CDR2 reads FYNNEI. Here the CDR3 reads CASSDIYTEAFF. Written as DNA, the CDR3 is TGTGCCAGCAGCGACATCTACACTGAAGCTTTCTTT.

This clone was detected only once. The chain uses TRBV4-1 and TRBJ2-7; 7 positions match TRBD1. Trimming at V came to 4 bases and at J to 7 bases, leaving 10 bases not matched to a gene. CDR1 is MGHRA and CDR2 is YSYEKL in the germline V gene. This CDR3 is 14 amino acids long. The CDR3 coding sequence is TGCGCCAGCAGCCGGGGAACAGGGGCTGGGGAGCAGTACTTC. This codes for CASSRGTGAGEQYF.

This clone was picked up a small number of times. The chain links TRBV28 to TRBJ1-4; 7 nucleotides match TRBD1. Germline CDR1 is MDHEN and CDR2 is SYDVKM. This CDR3 spans 14 amino acids. Trimming removed 6 bases from V and 8 bases from J; junction bases left unmatched: 9. The CDR3 bases are TGTGCCAGCAGCTTGACAGGGCGGTGGGAAAAACTGTTTTTT. Translated: CASSLTGRWEKLFF.

This chain links TRBV10-1 with TRBJ1-1, with 7 bases that match TRBD1. Germline V gene sequence: CDR1 WNHNN, CDR2 SYGVQD (reference sequence). CDR3 length equals 16 residues. The V gene end was trimmed by 6 bases and the J gene end by 0 bases; junction bases not matched to a gene: 10. The CDR3 DNA sequence: TGCGCCAGCAGATACGACAGGGTATTAATGAACACTGAAGCTTTCTTT. Encoded protein: CASRYDRVLMNTEAFF.